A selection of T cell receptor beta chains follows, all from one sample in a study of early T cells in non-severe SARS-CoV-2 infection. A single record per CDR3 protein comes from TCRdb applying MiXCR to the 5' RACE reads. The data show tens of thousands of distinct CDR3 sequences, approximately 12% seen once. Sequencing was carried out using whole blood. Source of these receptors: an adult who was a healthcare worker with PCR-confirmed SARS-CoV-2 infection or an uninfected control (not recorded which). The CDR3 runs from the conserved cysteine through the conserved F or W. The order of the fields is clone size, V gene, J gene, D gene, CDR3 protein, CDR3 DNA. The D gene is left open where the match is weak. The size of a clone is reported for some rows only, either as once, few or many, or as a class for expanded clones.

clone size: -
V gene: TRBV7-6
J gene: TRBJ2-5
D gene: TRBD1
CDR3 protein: CASSLEAGTAQETQYF
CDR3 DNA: TGTGCCAGCAGCTTAGAAGCCGGGACAGCGCAAGAGACCCAGTACTTC

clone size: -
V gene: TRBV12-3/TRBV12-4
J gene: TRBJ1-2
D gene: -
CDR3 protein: CASSLRRGLDYGYTF
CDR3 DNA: TGTGCCAGCAGTCTCAGGCGGGGGCTGGACTATGGCTACACCTTC

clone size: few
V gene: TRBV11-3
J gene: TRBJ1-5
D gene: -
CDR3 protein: CASSPHLGPHQPQHF
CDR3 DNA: TGTGCCAGCAGCCCCCACTTGGGGCCTCATCAGCCCCAGCATTTT

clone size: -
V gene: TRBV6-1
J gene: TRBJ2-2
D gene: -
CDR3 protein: CASKRTEESNTGELFF
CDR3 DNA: TGTGCCAGCAAAAGGACAGAAGAGTCGAACACCGGGGAGCTGTTTTTT

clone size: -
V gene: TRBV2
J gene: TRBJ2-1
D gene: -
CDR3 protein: CASSEWEEQFF
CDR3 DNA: TGTGCCAGCAGTGAATGGGAGGAGCAGTTCTTC

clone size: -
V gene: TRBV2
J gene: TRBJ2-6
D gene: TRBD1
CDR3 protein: CASLRGLGGANVLTF
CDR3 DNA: TGTGCCAGCCTCAGGGGGCTTGGCGGGGCCAACGTCCTGACTTTC

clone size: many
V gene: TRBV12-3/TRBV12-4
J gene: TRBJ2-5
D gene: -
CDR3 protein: CASSSSIQTQYF
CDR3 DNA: TGTGCCAGCAGCTCTAGTATCCAGACCCAGTACTTC

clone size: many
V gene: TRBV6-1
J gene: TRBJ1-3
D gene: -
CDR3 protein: CASSERVFSGNTIYF
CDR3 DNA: TGTGCCAGCAGTGAAAGGGTCTTCTCTGGAAACACCATATATTTT

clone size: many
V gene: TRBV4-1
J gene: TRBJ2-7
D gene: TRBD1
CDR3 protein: CASSQDRGRVYEQYF
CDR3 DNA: TGCGCCAGCAGCCAAGACAGGGGGCGGGTGTACGAGCAGTACTTC

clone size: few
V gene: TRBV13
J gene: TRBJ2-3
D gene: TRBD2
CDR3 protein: CASRRGGTDTQYF
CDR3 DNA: TGTGCCAGCCGGCGGGGGGGCACAGATACGCAGTATTTT

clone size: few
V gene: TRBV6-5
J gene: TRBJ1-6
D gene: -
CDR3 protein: CASSEDILFSYNSPLHF
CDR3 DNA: TGTGCCAGCAGTGAGGACATCCTGTTCTCCTATAATTCACCCCTCCACTTT

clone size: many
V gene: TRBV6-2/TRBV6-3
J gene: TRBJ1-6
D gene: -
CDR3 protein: CASGSPGAVSPLHF
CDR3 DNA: TGTGCCAGCGGGTCTCCGGGGGCCGTTTCACCCCTCCACTTT

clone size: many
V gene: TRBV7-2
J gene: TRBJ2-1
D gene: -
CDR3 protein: CASSFEGLPGNEQFF
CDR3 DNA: TGTGCCAGCAGCTTCGAGGGTCTCCCAGGCAATGAGCAGTTCTTC

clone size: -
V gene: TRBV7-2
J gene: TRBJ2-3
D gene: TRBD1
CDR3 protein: CASSQGTGERTDTQYF
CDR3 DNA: TGTGCCAGCAGCCAAGGGACAGGAGAGCGCACAGATACGCAGTATTTT

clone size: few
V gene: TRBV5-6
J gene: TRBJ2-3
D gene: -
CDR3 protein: CASSLGSRTVVTDTQYF
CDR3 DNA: TGTGCCAGCAGCTTGGGTTCTCGGACAGTGGTCACAGATACGCAGTATTTT

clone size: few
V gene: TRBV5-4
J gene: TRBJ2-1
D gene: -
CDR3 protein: CASSLGAGINNEQFF
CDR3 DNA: TGTGCCAGCAGCTTGGGGGCAGGGATCAACAATGAGCAGTTCTTC

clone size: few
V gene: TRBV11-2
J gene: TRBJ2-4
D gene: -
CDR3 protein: CASRGDPLPNIQYF
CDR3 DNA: TGTGCCAGCCGTGGAGACCCCCTTCCGAACATTCAGTACTTC

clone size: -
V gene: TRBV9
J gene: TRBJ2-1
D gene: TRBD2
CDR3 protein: CASSVTSGRAHNEQFF
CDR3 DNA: TGTGCCAGCAGCGTGACTAGCGGGAGGGCTCACAATGAGCAGTTCTTC

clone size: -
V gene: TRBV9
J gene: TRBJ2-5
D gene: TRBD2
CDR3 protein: CASSPTSGGRETQYF
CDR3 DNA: TGTGCCAGCAGCCCGACTAGCGGGGGAAGAGAGACCCAGTACTTC

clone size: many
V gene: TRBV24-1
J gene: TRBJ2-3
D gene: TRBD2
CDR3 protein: CATSDSGLAGVEDTQYF
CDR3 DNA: TGTGCCACCAGTGATTCGGGACTAGCGGGAGTGGAAGATACGCAGTATTTT

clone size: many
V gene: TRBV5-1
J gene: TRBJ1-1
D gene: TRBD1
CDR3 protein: CASRYPGQPGNTEAFF
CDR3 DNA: TGCGCCAGCAGGTATCCGGGACAGCCTGGGAACACTGAAGCTTTCTTT

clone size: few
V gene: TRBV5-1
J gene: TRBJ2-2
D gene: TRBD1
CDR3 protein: CASSVGQGASAGELFF
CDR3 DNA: TGCGCCAGCAGCGTGGGACAGGGGGCGTCCGCCGGGGAGCTGTTTTTT

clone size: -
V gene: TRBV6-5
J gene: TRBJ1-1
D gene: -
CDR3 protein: CASSYQGPGSNTEAFF
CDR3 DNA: TGTGCCAGCAGTTACCAGGGGCCGGGATCGAACACTGAAGCTTTCTTT

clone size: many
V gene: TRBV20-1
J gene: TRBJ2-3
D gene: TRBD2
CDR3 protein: CSASQGSGRGTDTQYF
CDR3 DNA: TGCAGTGCCTCCCAAGGGAGCGGGAGAGGGACAGATACGCAGTATTTT

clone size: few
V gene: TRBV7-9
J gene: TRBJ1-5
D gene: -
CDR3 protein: CASSTADRRPQHF
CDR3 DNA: TGTGCCAGCAGCACCGCAGACAGGCGGCCCCAGCATTTT

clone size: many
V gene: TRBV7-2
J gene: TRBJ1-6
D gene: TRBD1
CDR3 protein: CASSHGQGHSPLHF
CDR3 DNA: TGTGCCAGCAGCCACGGACAGGGCCATTCACCCCTCCACTTT

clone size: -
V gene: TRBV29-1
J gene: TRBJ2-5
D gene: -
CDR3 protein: CSVSRTPYQETQYF
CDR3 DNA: TGCAGCGTCTCCCGGACCCCGTACCAAGAGACCCAGTACTTC

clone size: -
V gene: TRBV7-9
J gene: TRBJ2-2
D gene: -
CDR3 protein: CASSLGLLLGELFF
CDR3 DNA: TGTGCCAGCAGCCTCGGACTGCTCCTCGGGGAGCTGTTTTTT

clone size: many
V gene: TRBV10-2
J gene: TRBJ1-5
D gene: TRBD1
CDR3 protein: CASSGTGSNQPQHF
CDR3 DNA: TGCGCCAGCAGTGGGACAGGGAGCAATCAGCCCCAGCATTTT

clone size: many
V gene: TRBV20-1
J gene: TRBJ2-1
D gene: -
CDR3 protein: CSASPLLGNEQFF
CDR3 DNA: TGCAGTGCTAGCCCTCTATTGGGCAATGAGCAGTTCTTC

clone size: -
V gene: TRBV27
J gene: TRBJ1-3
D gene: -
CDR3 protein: CASSFLPPGSSGNTIYF
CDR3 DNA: TGTGCCAGCAGTTTTCTACCGCCGGGTAGCTCTGGAAACACCATATATTTT

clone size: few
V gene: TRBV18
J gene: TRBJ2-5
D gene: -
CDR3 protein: CASSPRTTVETQYF
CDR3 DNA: TGTGCCAGCTCACCTAGGACTACTGTCGAGACCCAGTACTTC

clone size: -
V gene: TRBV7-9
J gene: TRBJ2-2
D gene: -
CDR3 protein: CASSSYKNTGELFF
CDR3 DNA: TGTGCCAGCAGCTCATACAAAAACACCGGGGAGCTGTTTTTT

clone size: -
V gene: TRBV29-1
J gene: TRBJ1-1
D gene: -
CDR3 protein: CSVVPANTEAFF
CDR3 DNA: TGCAGCGTTGTTCCAGCTAACACTGAAGCTTTCTTT

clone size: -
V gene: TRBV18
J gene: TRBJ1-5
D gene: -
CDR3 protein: CASSPTGNQPQHF
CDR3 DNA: TGTGCCAGCTCACCAACTGGCAATCAGCCCCAGCATTTT

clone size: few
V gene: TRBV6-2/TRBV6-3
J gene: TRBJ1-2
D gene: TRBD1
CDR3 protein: CASSYLRLTGPQPGYGYTF
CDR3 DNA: TGTGCCAGCAGTTACCTGCGATTGACAGGGCCCCAACCAGGCTATGGCTACACCTTC

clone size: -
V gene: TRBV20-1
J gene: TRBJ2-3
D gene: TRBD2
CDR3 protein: CSVSPHTSASTDTQYF
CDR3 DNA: TGCAGTGTTTCGCCGCATACTAGCGCAAGCACAGATACGCAGTATTTT

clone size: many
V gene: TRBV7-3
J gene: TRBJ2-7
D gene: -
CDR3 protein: CASSPGQGGEQYF
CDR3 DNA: TGTGCCAGCAGCCCTGGACAGGGAGGGGAGCAGTACTTC

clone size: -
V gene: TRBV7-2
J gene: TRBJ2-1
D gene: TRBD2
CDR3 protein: CASGSGRVVRSEQFF
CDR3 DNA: TGTGCCAGCGGAAGCGGGAGGGTCGTTAGGAGTGAGCAGTTCTTC

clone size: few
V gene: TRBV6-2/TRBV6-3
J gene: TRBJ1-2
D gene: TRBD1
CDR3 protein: CASSTGDLYTF
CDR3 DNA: TGTGCCAGCAGCACAGGGGACCTCTACACCTTC

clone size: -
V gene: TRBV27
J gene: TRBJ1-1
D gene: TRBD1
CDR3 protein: CASNIRGHGTEAFF
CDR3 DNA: TGTGCCAGTAACATCAGGGGGCATGGCACTGAAGCTTTCTTT

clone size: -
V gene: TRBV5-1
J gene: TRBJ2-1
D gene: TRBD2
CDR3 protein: CASSHLAGDSYNEQFF
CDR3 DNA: TGCGCCAGCAGCCATCTAGCGGGAGACTCCTACAATGAGCAGTTCTTC

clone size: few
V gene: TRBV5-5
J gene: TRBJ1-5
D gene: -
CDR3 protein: CASSLNTGSDQPQHF
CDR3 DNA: TGTGCCAGCAGCTTAAATACAGGGTCCGACCAGCCCCAGCATTTT

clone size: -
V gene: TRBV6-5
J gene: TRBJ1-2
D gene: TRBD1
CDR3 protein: CASSAGQGVYGYTF
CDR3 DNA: TGTGCCAGCAGTGCGGGACAGGGCGTCTATGGCTACACCTTC

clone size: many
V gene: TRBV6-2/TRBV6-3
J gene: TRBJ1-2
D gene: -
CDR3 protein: CASTSGDGYTF
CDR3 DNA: TGTGCCAGCACTTCAGGGGATGGCTACACCTTC

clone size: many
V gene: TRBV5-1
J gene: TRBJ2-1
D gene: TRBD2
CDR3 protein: CASSSGLAGENQFF
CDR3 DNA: TGCGCCAGCAGCTCGGGACTAGCGGGGGAAAATCAGTTCTTC

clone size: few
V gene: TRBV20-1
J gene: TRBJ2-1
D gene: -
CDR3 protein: CSAASTTWGTNEQFF
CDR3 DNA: TGCAGTGCTGCCTCGACTACGTGGGGGACCAATGAGCAGTTCTTC

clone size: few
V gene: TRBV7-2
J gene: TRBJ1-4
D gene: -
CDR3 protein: CASSTYGGATNEKLFF
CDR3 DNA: TGTGCCAGCAGCACTTATGGGGGAGCAACTAATGAAAAACTGTTTTTT

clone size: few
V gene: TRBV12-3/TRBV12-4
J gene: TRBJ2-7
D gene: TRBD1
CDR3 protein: CASTYQGAGYEQYF
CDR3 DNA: TGTGCCAGCACCTACCAGGGGGCTGGGTACGAGCAGTACTTC

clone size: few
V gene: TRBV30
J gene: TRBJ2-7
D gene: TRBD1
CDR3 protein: CAWSADRGNEQYF
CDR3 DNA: TGTGCCTGGAGTGCTGACAGGGGGAACGAGCAGTACTTC

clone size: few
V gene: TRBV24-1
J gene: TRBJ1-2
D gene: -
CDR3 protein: CATSDLTLTGGYTF
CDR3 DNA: TGTGCCACCAGTGATTTAACCCTCACGGGAGGCTACACCTTC

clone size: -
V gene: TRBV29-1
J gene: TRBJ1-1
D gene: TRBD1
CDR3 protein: CSAPGQGGTEAFF
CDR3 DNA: TGCAGCGCCCCGGGACAGGGAGGAACTGAAGCTTTCTTT

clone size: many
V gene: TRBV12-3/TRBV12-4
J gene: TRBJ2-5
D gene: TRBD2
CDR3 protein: CASSKLAGGPVRETQYF
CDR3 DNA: TGTGCCAGCAGTAAGCTAGCGGGGGGGCCGGTAAGAGAGACCCAGTACTTC

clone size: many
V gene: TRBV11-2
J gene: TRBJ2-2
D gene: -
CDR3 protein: CASSPRNPQAGELFF
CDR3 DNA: TGTGCCAGCAGCCCTAGGAACCCCCAGGCCGGGGAGCTGTTTTTT

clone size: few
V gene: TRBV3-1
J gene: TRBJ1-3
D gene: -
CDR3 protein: CASSRGPSAGNTIYF
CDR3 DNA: TGTGCCAGCAGCCGAGGACCTTCGGCTGGAAACACCATATATTTT

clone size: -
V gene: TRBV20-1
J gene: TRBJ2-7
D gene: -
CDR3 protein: CSAASPGSSSYEQYF
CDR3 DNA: TGTAGTGCCGCCTCCCCGGGATCCAGCTCCTACGAGCAGTACTTC

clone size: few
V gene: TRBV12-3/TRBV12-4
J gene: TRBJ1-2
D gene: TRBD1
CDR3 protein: CASRRGQSYGYTF
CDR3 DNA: TGTGCCAGCAGGCGGGGACAGTCCTATGGCTACACCTTC

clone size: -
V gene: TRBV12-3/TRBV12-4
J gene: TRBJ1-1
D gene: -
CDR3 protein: CASSFLAGEAFF
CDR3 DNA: TGTGCCAGCAGTTTTTTGGCTGGTGAAGCTTTCTTT